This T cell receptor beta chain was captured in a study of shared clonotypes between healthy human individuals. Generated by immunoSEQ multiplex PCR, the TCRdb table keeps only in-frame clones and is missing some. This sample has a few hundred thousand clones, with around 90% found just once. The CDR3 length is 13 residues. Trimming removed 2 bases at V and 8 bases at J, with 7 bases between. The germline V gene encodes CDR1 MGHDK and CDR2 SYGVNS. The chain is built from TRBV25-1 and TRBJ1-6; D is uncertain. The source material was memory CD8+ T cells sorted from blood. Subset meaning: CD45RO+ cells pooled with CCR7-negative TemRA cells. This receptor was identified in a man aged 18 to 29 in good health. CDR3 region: CASSELGDSPLHF. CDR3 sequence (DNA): TGTGCCAGCAGTGAACTTGGGGATTCACCCCTCCACTTT.